Below, 15 T cell receptor beta chains from the same sample are listed, as sequenced in a study of identical twins. Each CDR3 protein is one row after TCRdb ran MiXCR on the 5' RACE reads. The data contain about 920,000 distinct CDR3 sequences, 9% to 15% of them singletons. The same data also went into a second study, on yellow fever vaccine responses in identical twins.

The sample was PBMCs. The receptors derive from a woman between 18 and 29 years old in good health.

This clonotype was counted between two and nine times. The V gene is TRBV5-1, the J gene TRBJ1-4; tentative D call: TRBD1 (5 bases). Germline CDR1 and CDR2: SGHRS and YFSETQ. The CDR3 length is 13 residues. Trimming removed 4 bases from V and 4 bases from J, with 8 bases in between. The CDR3 loop reads CASSAGGNEKLFF. Here the CDR3 DNA reads TGCGCCAGCAGCGCGGGGGGTAATGAAAAACTGTTTTTT. The full variable domain, rest sourced from reference TRBV5-1 and TRBJ1-4, is KAGVTQTPRYLIKTRGQQVTLSCSPISGHRSVSWYQQTPGQGLQFLFEYFSETQRNKGNFPGRFSGRQFSNSRSEMNVSTLELGDSALYLCASSAGGNEKLFFGSGTQLSVL.

This clonotype was seen more than once but under ten times. The V gene is TRBV4-2, the J gene TRBJ2-3; possibly TRBD1 or TRBD2 for D (6 bases each). Germline CDR1 LGHNA, CDR2 YNFKEQ. CDR3 length equals 15 residues. Trimming took off 0 bases at V and 5 bases at J, with 12 bases between the two ends. CDR3 nucleotides: TGTGCCAGCAGCCAAGAGGGGGGCGGAGGAGATACGCAGTATTTT. This sequence encodes CASSQEGGGGDTQYF.

Many counts were recorded for this clonotype. This chain uses TRBV5-1 with TRBJ2-1; 7 nucleotides align to TRBD1. The germline CDR1 and CDR2 sequences are SGHRS and YFSETQ. The CDR3 loop spans 13 amino acids. Losses at the gene ends were 4 bases for V and 6 bases for J; bases not matched to a gene: 4. In nucleotides, the CDR3 is TGCGCCAGCAGCAACGGACAGGTCAATGAGCAGTTCTTC. Encoded protein: CASSNGQVNEQFF.

Ten or more counts support this clonotype. This chain joins TRBV20-1 and TRBJ1-5, with no clear D. Germline CDR1 and CDR2: DFQATT and SNEGSKA (reference sequence). CDR3 length: 13 residues. The ends were cut back, 3 bases at V and 5 bases at J, with 11 bases in the middle. The CDR3 DNA follows: TGCAGTGCTAGGGCGGGCCAGGATCAGCCCCAGCATTTT. Residues: CSARAGQDQPQHF.

This clonotype was counted ten times or more. CDR3 nucleotides: TGTGCCAGCAGTCCAGGGTATTCCCACGAGCAGTACTTC. Translating it yields CASSPGYSHEQYF. The rearrangement joins TRBV12-3 or TRBV12-4 to TRBJ2-7; D might be TRBD1 (5 bases). The CDR3 is made up of 13 amino acids. The V end was cut by 5 bases, the J end by 5 bases, with 13 bases between.

Only a few counts were recorded for this clonotype. V gene TRBV28 combines with J gene TRBJ2-2; no reliable D call. Germline CDR1 and CDR2: MDHEN and SYDVKM. This CDR3 contains 15 residues. V lost 6 bases, J lost 2 bases, and 13 bases lay in between. The DNA for the CDR3 is TGTGCCAGCAGATTCTACCAACGAAACACCGGGGAGCTGTTTTTT. This gives the protein CASRFYQRNTGELFF.

This chain joins TRBV7-9 and TRBJ2-1; 8 bases align to TRBD2. The CDR3 is made up of 17 amino acids. V lost 4 bases and J lost 8; bases outside the gene matches: 16. CDR1 SEHNR and CDR2 FQNEAQ come from the germline V gene (reference sequence). CDR3 protein: CASSSLHKSGSTYEQFF. DNA for the CDR3: TGTGCCAGCAGCTCCCTACACAAAAGCGGGAGTACGTATGAGCAGTTCTTC.

This sequence joins TRBV7-6 and TRBJ2-6; D is uncertain. With 5 bases removed from V and 0 bases from J, the gap between germline ends came to 8 bases. The CDR3 is made up of 15 amino acids. CDR1 is SGHVS and CDR2 is FNYEAQ in the germline V gene. CDR3 region: CASSQLYSGANVLTF. CDR3 sequence (DNA): TGTGCCAGCAGCCAACTGTACTCTGGGGCCAACGTCCTGACTTTC. The full variable domain, its missing parts supplied by reference TRBV7-6 and TRBJ2-6, is GAGVSQSPRYKVTKRGQDVALRCDPISGHVSLYWYRQALGQGPEFLTYFNYEAQQDKSGLPNDRFSAERPEGSISTLTIQRTEQRDSAMYRCASSQLYSGANVLTFGAGSRLTVL.

The rearrangement joins TRBV18 to TRBJ2-3; D is unresolved. Germline V gene sequence: CDR1 KGHSH, CDR2 LQKENI. This CDR3 comprises 14 residues. Trimming pared 8 bases from V and 1 base from J, leaving 13 bases between. CDR3 nucleotides: TGTGCCAGCCAAAACAGAGGAGGCACAGATACGCAGTATTTT. Its translation: CASQNRGGTDTQYF.

This chain connects TRBV29-1 to TRBJ2-2; no clear D. The germline V gene has CDR1 SQVTM and CDR2 ANQGSEA. The CDR3 sequence is 14 residues long. Trimming took off 6 bases at V and 3 bases at J, with 14 bases between the two ends. The CDR3 loop reads CSVRDPLDTGELFF. Here the CDR3 DNA reads TGCAGCGTGCGTGATCCCCTCGACACCGGGGAGCTGTTTTTT.

This sequence joins TRBV25-1 and TRBJ2-2; TRBD2 aligns across 9 bases. CDR3 length equals 17 residues. Germline V lookup: CDR1 MGHDK, CDR2 SYGVNS. V shed 2 bases, J shed 7 bases, and the junction held 11 bases outside the gene matches. Written as DNA, the CDR3 is TGTGCCAGCAGTGAAATTGGGGGGCTAGCGGGACTCGGGGAGCTGTTTTTT. Residues: CASSEIGGLAGLGELFF.

The V gene is TRBV4-2, the J gene TRBJ2-5, with 9 bases lining up with TRBD2. The J segment lost 7 bases and the V segment lost 0 bases, leaving 15 bases of the junction unmatched. The CDR3 is 18 amino acids. CDR1 and CDR2 from the germline V gene are LGHNA and YNFKEQ. The CDR3 DNA is TGTGCCAGCAGCCAAGATCTTGGGCGGAGCGGGGGGCCCTTGACCCAGTACTTC. This encodes CASSQDLGRSGGPLTQYF.

Comments on this clonotype: This may come from a read error, since a much larger clone is one base off. The chain employs TRBV28 and TRBJ2-3, with 12 bases aligning to TRBD2. Germline V gives CDR1 MDHEN, CDR2 SYDVKM. This CDR3 is 16 amino acids long. The CDR3 nucleotides are TGTGCCGGCAGTTTAAGTCTAGCGGGAGGGACAGATACGCAGTATTTT. Amino acid sequence: CAGSLSLAGGTDTQYF.

This clonotype came up a few times. The chain combines TRBV20-1 with TRBJ2-7; TRBD2 aligns across 9 bases. V shed 5 bases and J 3 bases; nucleotides not matched to a gene: 5. This CDR3 is 13 amino acids long. CDR1 is DFQATT and CDR2 is SNEGSKA in the germline V gene (reference sequence). The CDR3 DNA follows: TGCAGTGCTTCCGGGACTAGCTTCTACGAGCAGTACTTC. Translation gives CSASGTSFYEQYF.

The rearrangement uses TRBV18 and TRBJ1-1; no definite D call. The V end lost 3 bases, the J end lost 1 base, and 12 bases lay between the germline ends. Germline V gene sequence: CDR1 KGHSH, CDR2 LQKENI. CDR3 size: 15 residues. CDR3 in amino acids: CASSPLNERNTEAFF. CDR3 DNA sequence: TGTGCCAGCTCACCCCTCAACGAGAGGAACACTGAAGCTTTCTTT.